The 22 T cell receptor beta chains below were found in one sample sequenced in a study of T cells in Graves' hyperthyroidism and ophthalmopathy. Amplified TCR beta CDR3 regions came from RNA transcripts. First-round RT-PCR targeting the TCR CDR3 was performed with the HTBI primer set. In TCRdb, the multiplex PCR reads were re-called with MiXCR into one record per CDR3 protein. The table has fewer than 450,000 distinct CDR3 sequences, 11% to 15% seen once. Material for sequencing was blood. Receptors originate from a man aged 45-60 years with Graves' ophthalmopathy.

The genes are TRBV19 and TRBJ1-2; D unresolved. Germline-derived CDR1 and CDR2 are LNHDA and SQIVND (reference sequence). The CDR3 totals 16 residues. Trimming took 4 bases from V and 4 from J, leaving 19 bases between them. The CDR3 here is CASSTGVGRKLYGYTF. CDR3 in DNA: TGTGCCAGTAGTACCGGTGTGGGGAGGAAACTCTATGGCTACACCTTC.

This clonotype was seen repeatedly, ten times or more. The V call is TRBV2, the J call TRBJ2-1; D is unclear. Trimming removed 6 bases at V and 3 bases at J, with 6 bases between. Germline V gene sequence: CDR1 SNHLY, CDR2 FYNNEI. This CDR3 is 12 amino acids long. In DNA form, the CDR3 reads TGTGCCAGCAGCGGAAACTACAATGAGCAGTTCTTC. Translating gives CASSGNYNEQFF.

This clonotype was observed a single time. V and J are TRBV5-4 and TRBJ2-7; D is possibly TRBD2 (6 bases). From germline, CDR1 is SGHNT and CDR2 YYREEE (reference sequence). V shed 3 bases and J shed 3 bases, with 16 bases lying between them. The CDR3 contains 15 residues. CDR3 coding DNA: TGTGCCAGCAGCTCGGTCGCGGAGGGCCTCTACGAGCAGTACTTC. This translates into CASSSVAEGLYEQYF.

This clonotype has only a few counts. The chain links TRBV4-1 to TRBJ2-7; 8 bases align to TRBD1. CDR1 and CDR2 from the germline V gene are MGHRA and YSYEKL. Trimming removed 1 base from V and 4 bases from J; junction bases left unmatched: 6. The CDR3 is made up of 15 amino acids. The CDR3 here is CASSQAARGRYEQYF. In DNA, the CDR3 is TGCGCCAGCAGCCAAGCCGCCAGGGGGCGGTACGAGCAGTACTTC.

Of note for this clonotype: One base away lies a much larger clone, so this may be a sequencing read error. The rearrangement uses TRBV5-1 and TRBJ2-3; D is undetermined. The CDR3 has 12 residues. The V gene's germline CDR1 is SGHRS and CDR2 YFSETQ. CDR3 residues: CASRISIDTQYF. The CDR3 DNA is TGCGCCAGCAGGATTAGCATAGATACGCAGTATTTT.

This clonotype was found a few times. CDR3 in DNA: TGTGCCAGCAGCACCGGGACTAGTGTTTCCTACGAGCAGTACTTC. It codes for CASSTGTSVSYEQYF. V is TRBV7-9 and J is TRBJ2-7; TRBD2 agrees at 8 bases. The germline CDR1 and CDR2 sequences are SEHNR and FQNEAQ (reference sequence). After removal of 5 bases from V and 1 base from J, the junction contained 7 bases not matched to a gene. The CDR3 has 15 amino acids.

This clonotype was recorded at least ten times. V gene TRBV18 combines with J gene TRBJ1-2; possibly TRBD1 for D (6 bases). CDR1 is KGHSH, CDR2 LQKENI, per germline. CDR3 size: 14 residues. Deletions cut 5 bases from V and 6 bases from J, with 16 bases between. The CDR3 spells CASSSSTGSDGYTF. The CDR3 nucleotides are TGTGCCAGCTCATCAAGCACAGGGAGTGATGGCTACACCTTC.

This clonotype was counted many times. V usage is TRBV12-3 or TRBV12-4 and J usage is TRBJ2-1; 7 bases agree with TRBD2. Trimming cost V 4 bases and J 6 bases; bases outside gene matches: 18. This CDR3 contains 18 residues. CDR3 in amino acids: CASSSPPIFGIAGNEQFF. CDR3 bases: TGTGCCAGCAGTTCCCCCCCTATTTTTGGAATAGCGGGCAATGAGCAGTTCTTC.

This clonotype was observed at least ten times. The rearrangement uses TRBV27 and TRBJ1-1, with TRBD1 identical over 7 bases. This CDR3 has 15 amino acids. Trimming removed 4 bases from V and 0 bases from J; junction bases left unmatched: 5. Germline CDR1 MNHEY, CDR2 SMNVEV (reference sequence). Here the CDR3 reads CASSSWTGMNTEAFF. For the CDR3, the DNA is TGTGCCAGCAGTTCGTGGACAGGTATGAACACTGAAGCTTTCTTT.

The V and J genes are TRBV18 and TRBJ2-3; D call uncertain. There are 14 residues in the CDR3. Germline CDR1 KGHSH, CDR2 LQKENI. V shed 2 bases and J shed 3 bases, with 9 bases lying between them. The CDR3 reads CASSPNRETDTQYF. Here the CDR3 DNA reads TGTGCCAGCTCACCAAACAGAGAGACAGATACGCAGTATTTT.

There are many counts of this clonotype. This chain uses TRBV27 with TRBJ1-2; a possible D gene is TRBD1 (5 bases). The CDR3 has 14 residues. Trimming took off 7 bases at V and 4 bases at J, with 16 bases between the two ends. Germline loops: CDR1 MNHEY, CDR2 SMNVEV (reference sequence). CDR3 sequence: CASTPRGRAYGYTF. In nucleotides, the CDR3 is TGTGCCAGCACCCCCCGCGGCAGGGCCTATGGCTACACCTTC.

The chain combines TRBV30 with TRBJ2-6; 10 bases are shared with TRBD2. Germline CDR1 and CDR2: GTSNPN and SVGIG (reference sequence). Trimming took 3 bases from V and 0 from J; bases not matched to a gene: 5. This CDR3 region has 17 residues. This chain's CDR3 is CAWRVAGGSSGANVLTF. The CDR3 DNA sequence: TGTGCCTGGAGGGTAGCGGGAGGTAGCTCTGGGGCCAACGTCCTGACTTTC.

The chain employs TRBV9 and TRBJ1-1; 11 bases match TRBD1. CDR1 is SGDLS and CDR2 is YYNGEE in the germline V gene. With 2 bases clipped from V and 2 bases from J, the junction kept 8 bases outside the gene matches. The CDR3 sequence is 17 residues long. The CDR3 sequence is CASSVGTGGIRNTEAFF. CDR3 DNA sequence: TGTGCCAGCAGCGTCGGGACAGGGGGAATTAGAAACACTGAAGCTTTCTTT.

In its sample, this clonotype was seen many times. In DNA form, the CDR3 reads TGTGCCAGCAGGCTCCCCACAGATACGCAGTATTTT. It specifies CASRLPTDTQYF. The chain is built from TRBV11-2 and TRBJ2-3; D gene unclear. Germline CDR1 SGHAT, CDR2 FQNNGV. The CDR3 has 12 residues. The V end lost 6 bases, the J end lost 2 bases, and 6 bases lay between the germline ends.

There are many counts of this clonotype. The V and J genes are TRBV30 and TRBJ1-2, with D unresolved. CDR1 GTSNPN and CDR2 SVGIG come from the germline V gene (reference sequence). The CDR3 extends over 12 amino acids. The V end lost 2 bases, the J end lost 4 bases, and 8 bases lay between the germline ends. CDR3 protein: CAWSPDPYGYTF. The CDR3 DNA is TGTGCCTGGAGTCCAGACCCCTATGGCTACACCTTC.

The table lists this clonotype with a few counts. The rearrangement joins TRBV7-9 to TRBJ1-1; perhaps TRBD1 as D (5 bases). Germline values: CDR1 SEHNR, CDR2 FQNEAQ (reference sequence). V gave up 1 base and J gave up 10 bases, with 10 bases separating them. This CDR3 is built from 12 residues. The CDR3: CASSLEAGGAFF. The CDR3 DNA reads TGTGCCAGCAGCTTAGAGGCGGGGGGAGCTTTCTTT.

This clonotype was found many times. The chain links TRBV18 to TRBJ1-5, with D uncertain. The CDR3 is 16 amino acids. V was pared by 4 bases and J by 0 bases, with 13 bases between. Per germline, CDR1 KGHSH and CDR2 LQKENI. CDR3 DNA sequence: TGTGCCAGCTCACAAAACGGACCAGGTAGCAATCAGCCCCAGCATTTT. Its translation: CASSQNGPGSNQPQHF. The full variable domain, rest sourced from reference TRBV18 and TRBJ1-5, is NAGVMQNPRHLVRRRGQEARLRCSPMKGHSHVYWYRQLPEEGLKFMVYLQKENIIDESGMPKERFSAEFPKEGPSILRIQQVVRGDSAAYFCASSQNGPGSNQPQHFGDGTRLSIL.

The rearrangement joins TRBV27 to TRBJ2-1; no clear D gene. The V end was cut by 4 bases, the J end by 0 bases, with 13 bases between. In germline, CDR1 is MNHEY, CDR2 SMNVEV (reference sequence). This CDR3 contains 16 residues. CDR3: CASSSRGTSSYNEQFF. Written as DNA, the CDR3 is TGTGCCAGCAGTTCCCGAGGCACGAGCTCCTACAATGAGCAGTTCTTC.

The table lists this clonotype with many counts. The V call is TRBV20-1, the J call TRBJ2-3; 9 nucleotides line up with TRBD2. This CDR3 comprises 15 residues. Germline V lookup: CDR1 DFQATT, CDR2 SNEGSKA (reference sequence). V was pared by 5 bases and J by 1 base, with 7 bases of the junction left unmatched. As DNA, the CDR3 is TGCAGTGCTCAGACCGGGACTAGCCGCACAGATACGCAGTATTTT. Encoded protein: CSAQTGTSRTDTQYF.

V usage is TRBV20-1 and J usage is TRBJ2-1; 14 bases fit TRBD2. This CDR3 contains 16 residues. V lost 6 bases and J lost 5; bases outside the gene matches: 9. Germline CDR1 is DFQATT and CDR2 is SNEGSKA (reference sequence). CDR3 loop: CSATGTSGRVNNEQFF. Here the CDR3 DNA reads TGCAGTGCGACGGGGACTAGCGGGAGAGTAAACAATGAGCAGTTCTTC.

The genes are TRBV19 and TRBJ1-1, with 7 bases that match TRBD1. Per germline, CDR1 LNHDA and CDR2 SQIVND (reference sequence). V shed 10 bases, J shed 6 bases, and the junction held 11 bases outside the gene matches. The CDR3 extends over 13 amino acids. The CDR3 sequence is CAKRNRGSPEAFF. CDR3 DNA: TGTGCCAAACGGAACAGGGGTTCCCCTGAAGCTTTCTTT.

This clonotype appeared a single time. This rearrangement joins TRBV27 to TRBJ2-1, with 9 bases that match TRBD2. The CDR3 is 15 amino acids. V gave up 2 bases and J gave up 8 bases; unmatched junction bases: 7. Germline-derived CDR1 and CDR2 are MNHEY and SMNVEV (reference sequence). The CDR3 reads CASSLAASGADEQFF. The CDR3 nucleotides are TGTGCCAGCAGTTTAGCCGCTAGCGGGGCCGATGAGCAGTTCTTC.